This T cell receptor (beta chain) was captured by sequencing in a study of STAT5B mutations in CD4+ large granular lymphocyte leukemia. Study conclusions and caveats: CD4-sorted patient repertoires seemed more clonal than healthy CD4+ repertoires.

This CDR3 has 16 residues. V dropped 0 bases and J dropped 5; count of bases not matched to a gene: 5. The germline V gene encodes CDR1 KGHSH and CDR2 LQKENI. Sequenced by immunoSEQ multiplex PCR; TCRdb stores in-frame clones only, minus some. The sample contains fewer than 40,000 clones, around three quarters of which appear only once. About this clone itself: Its antigen is undetermined.

The chain carries TRBV18 and TRBJ2-3; 10 bases map to TRBD2. The clonotype was recovered from a human donor in good health. Input material: CD4+ T cells from blood buffy coats. CDR3 loop: CASSPPSGRYGDTQYF. DNA for the CDR3: TGTGCCAGCTCACCACCTAGCGGGAGGTATGGAGATACGCAGTATTTT.